This T cell receptor beta chain emerged from a study of cytomegalovirus exposure and HLA in healthy donors listed by TCRdb under 2017. Regarding the study in general: According to a later analysis, one platform produced both the roughly 130 validation repertoires and the 620 or so repertoires of the first cohort. The aim of the study was to test whether cataloging public T cell receptors could identify signatures of past pathogen exposure. Besides the first cohort of more than 650 subjects, a separate validation cohort made up of over 95 different subjects was used. To predict cytomegalovirus infection status, the study brought together high-throughput TCR immunosequencing, statistical association of individual TCRs with disease status, and machine learning.

Of note for this clone: Its antigen has not been determined. No clone much larger than this one lies a single base away; base qualities are absent.

Spanning cysteine to phenylalanine, the CDR3 consists of 14 amino acids. Only the CDR3 DNA stays, 42 bases, in frame from base 1. V is shortened by 6 bases, J by 3 bases, and the region joining them spans 14 bases. From the germline V gene, CDR1 is LGHNA and CDR2 is YSLEER. Donors formed part of the validation cohort, which comprised 120 subjects and was distinct from the first cohort of roughly 600 subjects. Beyond this particular receptor, the publication reports: The study listed 164 TCR beta chains as associated with cytomegalovirus. A few of the identified cytomegalovirus-associated TCR beta chains were confirmed in vitro to be specific for cytomegalovirus antigens. A later analysis found that TCRs clustered in the first cohort also tended to co-occur in the approximately 120 validation repertoires, with 94% of cluster scores above 0. In both the original and validation cohorts, the classifier was reported to diagnose cytomegalovirus status with high specificity and sensitivity. Most TCR sequences were seen in very few donors, while some public TCRs were found in many individuals. According to the authors, the approach could potentially be generalized to other disease states and immunological phenotypes. All 120 or so repertoires were used to score co-occurrence in the validation cohort in a later analysis, because that analysis had no HLA typing for the cohort.

Libraries were made using the immunoSEQ multiplex PCR assay. The study's own analysis went as follows. A statistical classification framework was built for diagnosing cytomegalovirus status from the catalog of TCR beta chain sequences. The clones in this table, taken by TCRdb from immuneACCESS, are in-frame only. Not every clone is retained; where verified, under half of the shortfall comes from an unresolved V gene, and the cause of the rest is unknown. V, J and clone size derive from that table, while D and trimming were established from the DNA sequence. Across this sample there are fewer than 85,000 clones, with around 94% seen only once. Of the sample, about 0.63% falls within the top ten clones.

The sequencing input was PBMCs. The chain is encoded by TRBV4-3 joined to TRBJ1-1; confidence is insufficient to name the D gene. This clonotype originated in a woman aged 18-29 years in good health and CMV-seronegative. This receptor has the CDR3 CASREGVMDTEAFF. DNA sequence: TGCGCCAGCAGGGAAGGAGTAATGGACACTGAAGCTTTCTTT.